This TCR beta chain was obtained from a study of T cell responses to AZD1222 COVID-19 vaccine (dated by TCRdb to the early 2020s). In the study overall: AZD1222 recipients with second doses at about 4 weeks or about 12 weeks were pooled, because spike-specific TCR depth and breadth did not differ between schedules. A total of approximately 230 trial participants underwent TCR sequencing, of whom about 200 received two doses of AZD1222 and some 25 received two doses of the MenACWY control vaccine. Trial participants were enrolled by age into subgroups of 18-55, 56-69 and 70-plus years, and around 140, 26 and 57 TCR-sequenced participants, respectively, were included in these subgroups. Broad study findings and their caveats: Reportedly, close to half of the unique spike-specific TCRs recognized epitopes lying outside the regions that are mutated in the B.1.351 and B.1.1.7 variants. Because no samples from the day 14 peak response were available, repertoires could be characterized only after the peak T cell response. CD4 TCRs associated with the vaccine covered the entire spike protein, and the dominant responses were in regions 160-218 and 743-854. The 56-69-year group was small, and its depth increase did not reach significance, likely because of low power. Only a handful of AZD1222 recipients were SARS-CoV-2 seropositive at baseline, limiting conclusions about previously exposed vaccinees. Participants were mostly white British, with more females than males. The authors suggested clonal diversity may have been underestimated. A significant rise in spike-specific TCR breadth and depth was observed after two AZD1222 doses relative to day 0 and relative to MenACWY recipients.

Details on this clone: The antigen it recognizes is unknown. No base qualities exist here, and no much larger clone lies one base off it.

Taken from the germline V gene, the CDR1 and CDR2 loops are MDHEN and SYDVKM. Spanning cysteine to phenylalanine, the CDR3 consists of 13 amino acids. The retained sequence is limited to the CDR3, 39 bases, with the frame set at the first base. The germline ends are 11 bases apart after V is trimmed by 6 bases and J by 3 bases. The CDR3 regions of human TCRbeta chains were analyzed by immunosequencing. As for the authors' bioinformatics: Repertoire TCRs were checked for matches against a reference library of SARS-CoV-2-specific TCRs that had been generated using the MIRA antigen-specificity platform. Breadth meant the fraction of unique TCRs that were SARS-CoV-2-associated, whereas depth meant the fraction of total T cells that were SARS-CoV-2-associated. Using the MIRA data, every spike-specific TCR was mapped to the spike region that the TCR reacted to and assigned to either a CD4 or a CD8 class. Log10-transformed breadth and depth values were compared by one-way ANOVA with Sidak's multiple comparisons tests. TCRdb carries this immuneACCESS record with in-frame sequences only. Its versions omit some clonotypes, under half of them owing to an unresolved V gene in the studies checked, with the rest unexplained. V, J and clone size were drawn from that table, and D and trimming were deduced from the DNA. This sample has about 110,000 clones in its table, and roughly 86% of those were observed once. The ten largest clones capture over 3% of the sample.

The time point label on this specimen signifies: baseline before first vaccination. The vaccinee samples were drawn from two UK trials, COV001 and COV002, one of which was a single-blind randomized controlled phase 2/3 trial testing AZD1222 (ChAdOx1 nCoV-19) in healthy adults. For TCRbeta chain sequencing, PBMC samples were collected from trial participants at day 0 and at day 28 after the second dose. Specimen: peripheral blood, collected on day 0 of AZD1222 vaccination. The clonotype originates from an adult in good health. The V gene is TRBV28 and the J gene is TRBJ1-2, and perhaps TRBD1 as D gene, on 6 matching bases. The DNA sequence is given as TGTGCCAGCAGCCGAGGGGGTGACTATGGCTACACCTTC. The resulting protein is CASSRGGDYGYTF.